This TCR beta chain emerged from a study of blood T cell repertoires in COVID-19. The overall study: COVID-19 samples collected from the United States, Italy and Spain covered acute and convalescent phases. The analysed material was cDNA or gDNA that came from T cells, B-cell-depleted T cells, or PBMCs.

The CDR3 sequence is 14 residues long. V trimming: 5 bases; J trimming: 2 bases; junction bases outside the gene matches: 4. CDR1 and CDR2 (germline): MGHDK, SYGVNS. The authors' processing: Using reference gene primer amplification, nucleated cell counts were estimated. TCRdb's table, derived via immunoSEQ multiplex PCR, lists solely in-frame clones and lacks some. The DNA was the basis for D and trimming; V, J and clone size are from that table. Of around 65,000 clones detected, 76% appear once; the ten largest clones hold 6.4%. The sequencing sample was made of peripheral blood. The chain recombines TRBV25-1 with TRBJ2-7; 9 bases map to TRBD2. This TCR came from a woman aged 50 to 65 with active or convalescent COVID-19. Here the CDR3 reads CASSPPSGTYEQYF. Here the CDR3 DNA reads TGTGCCAGCAGTCCCCCTAGCGGGACCTACGAGCAGTACTTC.